These T cell receptor beta chains were read from a single sample in a study of blood T cell repertoires in COVID-19. The assay was immunoSEQ multiplex PCR, and TCRdb's table has in-frame clones only and misses some. The table shows almost 250,000 clones, with 65% to 90% occurring only once. Sequenced input: PBMCs or T cells enriched from blood (not recorded which). The receptor set was obtained from a woman in her forties or fifties with acute COVID-19. Each CDR3 is given with its conserved first and last residue. D genes are given only for firm matches. Only part of the rows carry a size: once, few, many, or a class if the clone is expanded.

clone_size | j_call | v_call | cdr3_length | d_call | cdr3_aa | cdr3_nt
. | TRBJ2-5 | TRBV19 | 15 | . | CASSTLLGAQETQYF | TGTGCCAGTAGTACACTACTAGGAGCCCAAGAGACCCAGTACTTC
once | TRBJ2-1 | TRBV10-3 | 16 | TRBD2 | CAIRLGTSGGYNEQFF | TGTGCCATCAGACTCGGGACTAGCGGGGGTTACAATGAGCAGTTCTTC
. | TRBJ1-2 | TRBV5-6 | 16 | . | CASSLIVPGEGYGYTF | TGTGCCAGCAGCTTAATTGTTCCGGGGGAGGGGTATGGCTACACCTTC
. | TRBJ1-1 | TRBV9 | 15 | TRBD1 | CASSPVGQGNTEAFF | TGTGCCAGCAGCCCCGTGGGACAGGGGAACACTGAAGCTTTCTTT
. | TRBJ1-2 | TRBV2 | 13 | . | CAIQTGSNYGYTF | TGTGCCATACAGACGGGGTCTAACTATGGCTACACCTTC
. | TRBJ1-1 | TRBV11-2 | 16 | . | CASSQDRLPSNTEAFF | TGTGCCAGCAGCCAGGACAGATTACCATCGAACACTGAAGCTTTCTTT
. | TRBJ2-6 | TRBV7-2 | 15 | . | CASSLIRSGANVLTF | TGTGCCAGCAGCTTAATCCGCTCTGGGGCCAACGTCCTGACTTTC
. | TRBJ1-4 | TRBV2 | 12 | . | CASSPEVEKLFF | TGTGCCAGCAGTCCCGAGGTGGAAAAACTGTTTTTT
. | TRBJ1-1 | TRBV29-1 | 13 | . | CSGRTGLNTEAFF | TGCAGCGGCAGGACGGGGTTGAACACTGAAGCTTTCTTT
. | TRBJ1-2 | TRBV4-1 | 15 | TRBD1 | CASSQPGTAYYGYTF | TGCGCCAGCAGCCAACCCGGGACAGCGTATTATGGCTACACCTTC
. | TRBJ1-3 | TRBV7-7 | 15 | TRBD1 | CASSLGPGGGNTIYF | TGTGCTAGCAGCTTAGGGCCAGGGGGAGGAAACACCATATATTTT
once | TRBJ1-1 | TRBV6-5 | 13 | . | CASTNGRGTEAFF | TGTGCCAGCACCAACGGGAGGGGAACTGAAGCTTTCTTT
. | TRBJ1-5 | TRBV15 | 16 | . | CATSRAGVGGNQPQHF | TGTGCCACCAGCAGAGCAGGGGTGGGAGGCAATCAGCCCCAGCATTTT
. | TRBJ2-2 | TRBV7-8 | 13 | . | CASSRTVAGELFF | TGTGCCAGCAGCCGGACAGTCGCCGGGGAGCTGTTTTTT
. | TRBJ1-4 | TRBV7-2 | 16 | . | CASSPGGGGTNEKLFF | TGTGCCAGCAGCCCCGGGGGGGGTGGCACTAATGAAAAACTGTTTTTT
once | TRBJ2-7 | TRBV27 | 14 | TRBD2 | CASSPHSGGHEQYF | TGTGCCAGCAGTCCCCATAGCGGGGGCCACGAGCAGTACTTC
. | TRBJ2-3 | TRBV5-1 | 13 | . | CASSLVSGDTQYF | TGCGCCAGCAGCTTGGTTTCGGGGGATACGCAGTATTTT
. | TRBJ2-7 | TRBV15 | 15 | TRBD1 | CATSGGFTGVYEQYF | TGTGCCACCAGCGGGGGTTTTACAGGGGTCTACGAGCAGTACTTC
. | TRBJ1-2 | TRBV6-5 | 13 | TRBD1 | CASSSGGAGGYTF | TGTGCCAGCAGCTCAGGGGGCGCCGGTGGCTACACCTTC
few | TRBJ1-1 | TRBV14 | 14 | . | CASSQDWALGRTFF | TGTGCCAGCAGCCAAGATTGGGCGCTGGGGAGGACTTTCTTT